This T cell receptor beta chain came from a study of blood T cell repertoires in COVID-19. Enrolled through a virtual design, the participants were between 18 and 89 years of age and came from about two dozen US areas. Participants were placed into cohorts based on the clinical history they reported. All recovered Cohort 3 donors got two negative PCRs, got clearance, or saw symptom resolution. Data came from immunoSEQ multiplex PCR; TCRdb stores just in-frame clones and leaves some out. The sample shows roughly 180,000 clones, approximately 81% of them seen only once. The sequence derives from a man aged 60-69 years who had recovered from COVID-19. Sequencing was carried out using PBMCs or T cells enriched from blood (not recorded which).

CDR3 protein: CASSELQTGETQYF. CDR3 coding DNA: TGTGCCAGCAGTGAATTACAGACAGGGGAGACCCAGTACTTC. The V and J genes are TRBV6-1 and TRBJ2-5; TRBD1 agrees at 7 bases. The germline V gene encodes CDR1 MNHNS and CDR2 SASEGT. J gave up 5 bases and V 2 bases, and 5 bases lay outside the gene matches. The CDR3 consists of 14 residues.